The sequence of this T cell receptor beta chain was determined in a study of cytomegalovirus exposure and HLA in healthy donors (dated by TCRdb to 2015 to 2018). Broadly, across the study: According to a later analysis, the 110 or so validation repertoires were produced on the same platform as the 666 repertoires of the first cohort. To predict cytomegalovirus infection status, the study combined high-throughput TCR immunosequencing, statistical association of individual TCRs with disease status, and machine learning. The study aimed to test whether cataloging public T cell receptors could reveal signatures of past pathogen exposure. Along with the roughly 670-subject first cohort, a separate validation cohort of over 90 different subjects was used. Overall study outcomes, separate from this receptor: Of the cluster scores, approximately 95% were above 0 in a later analysis, which found that TCRs clustered in the first cohort also tended to co-occur in the approximately 130 validation repertoires. The authors suggested that the approach could potentially be generalized to other disease states and immunological phenotypes. A total of fewer than 200 TCR beta chains were listed by the study as associated with cytomegalovirus. The validation cohort had no HLA typing available for a later analysis, so co-occurrence within that cohort was assessed over all 130 or so repertoires. The classifier was reported to diagnose cytomegalovirus status with high specificity and sensitivity in both the original cohort and the validation cohort. While some public TCRs were present in many individuals, most TCR sequences turned up only very rarely across donors. Three of the identified cytomegalovirus-associated TCR beta chains were confirmed in vitro to be specific for cytomegalovirus antigens.

Libraries were constructed by the immunoSEQ multiplex PCR assay. The published analysis was carried out like this. A statistical classification framework was built to diagnose cytomegalovirus status from the catalog of TCR beta chain sequences. TCRdb holds this immuneACCESS table with in-frame rearrangements only. Some clones are missing; in checked studies, unresolved V genes explain under half, and the rest has no known cause. Clone size and V and J calls were adopted from that table, with D and trimming inferred from the DNA. This sample has approximately 120,000 clones in its table, and around 94% of those were observed once. The biggest ten clones account for 1% to 1.5% of the sample. Separate from the approximately 690-subject first cohort, the validation cohort of 95 to 150 subjects was the group to which the donors belonged. Concerning this clone: Which antigen it targets is not known. No clone much larger than this one lies a single base away; base qualities are absent.

The V and J ends are trimmed by 6 bases and 1 base, leaving 12 bases between them. The CDR3 spans 13 residues, from the cysteine through the phenylalanine. CDR3 DNA is the only sequence kept; it has 39 bases, read in frame from the first base. Looking up the germline V gene (reference sequence) yields CDR1 GTSNPN and CDR2 SVGIG. The chain was built from TRBV30 and TRBJ2-5; no confident D gene assignment can be made. This TCR came from a young woman in good health and CMV-seronegative. Sequenced: PBMCs. The DNA reads as follows: TGTGCCTGCTCCCCTCAAGCCCAAGAGACCCAGTACTTC. Translated, this is CACSPQAQETQYF. Reference TRBV30 and TRBJ2-5 proteins supply the regions before and after the CDR3; the full variable domain is: SQTIHQWPATLVQPVGSPLSLECTVEGTSNPNLYWYRQAAGRGLQLLFYSVGIGQISSEVPQNLSASRPQDRQFILSSKKLLLSDSGFYLCACSPQAQETQYFGPGTRLLVL.